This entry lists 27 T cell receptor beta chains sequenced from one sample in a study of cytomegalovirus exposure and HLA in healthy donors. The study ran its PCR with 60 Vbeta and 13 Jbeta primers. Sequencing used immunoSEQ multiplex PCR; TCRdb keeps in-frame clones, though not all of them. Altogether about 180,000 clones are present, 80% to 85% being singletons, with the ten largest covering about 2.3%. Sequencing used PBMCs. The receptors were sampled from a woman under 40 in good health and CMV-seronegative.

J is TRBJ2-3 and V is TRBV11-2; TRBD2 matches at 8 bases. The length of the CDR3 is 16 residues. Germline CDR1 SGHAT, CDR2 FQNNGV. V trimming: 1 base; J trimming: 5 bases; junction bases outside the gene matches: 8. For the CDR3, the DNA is TGTGCCAGCAGCTTAGGGGCGGGAGGTAGGAGAGATACGCAGTATTTT. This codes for CASSLGAGGRRDTQYF. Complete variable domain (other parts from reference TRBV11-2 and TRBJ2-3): EAGVAQSPRYKIIEKRQSVAFWCNPISGHATLYWYQQILGQGPKLLIQFQNNGVVDDSQLPKDRFSAERLKGVDSTLKIQPAKLEDSAVYLCASSLGAGGRRDTQYFGPGTRLTVL.

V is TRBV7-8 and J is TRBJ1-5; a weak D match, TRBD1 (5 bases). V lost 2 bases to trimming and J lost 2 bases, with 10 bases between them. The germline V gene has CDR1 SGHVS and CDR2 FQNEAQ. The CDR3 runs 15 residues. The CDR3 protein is CASSLWGGGNQPQHF. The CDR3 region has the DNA TGTGCCAGCAGCTTATGGGGCGGTGGCAATCAGCCCCAGCATTTT.

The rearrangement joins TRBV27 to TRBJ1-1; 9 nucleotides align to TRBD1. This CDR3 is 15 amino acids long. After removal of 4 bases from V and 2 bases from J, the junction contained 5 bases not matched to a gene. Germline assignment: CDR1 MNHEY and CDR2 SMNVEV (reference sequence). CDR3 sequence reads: CASSSHRGLNTEAFF. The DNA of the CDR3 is TGTGCCAGCAGTTCCCACAGGGGGCTAAACACTGAAGCTTTCTTT.

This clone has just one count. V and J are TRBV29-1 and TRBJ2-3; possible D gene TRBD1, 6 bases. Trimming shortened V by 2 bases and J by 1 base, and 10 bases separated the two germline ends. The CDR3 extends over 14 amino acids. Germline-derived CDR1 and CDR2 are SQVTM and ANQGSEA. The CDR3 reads CSVEPGQGTDTQYF. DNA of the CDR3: TGCAGCGTTGAACCGGGACAAGGCACAGATACGCAGTATTTT.

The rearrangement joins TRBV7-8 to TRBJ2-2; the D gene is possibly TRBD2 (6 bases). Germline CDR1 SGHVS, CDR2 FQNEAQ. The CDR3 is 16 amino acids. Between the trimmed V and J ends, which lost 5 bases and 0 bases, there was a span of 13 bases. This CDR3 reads CASSPIGGTNTGELFF. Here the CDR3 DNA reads TGTGCCAGCAGCCCAATCGGGGGAACGAACACCGGGGAGCTGTTTTTT.

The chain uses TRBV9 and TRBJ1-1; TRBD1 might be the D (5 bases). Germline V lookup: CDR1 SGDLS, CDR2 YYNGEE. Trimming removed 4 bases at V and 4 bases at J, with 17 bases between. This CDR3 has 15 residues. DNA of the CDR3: TGTGCCAGCAGCCGTAGCCTGCAGGGTGCCACTGAAGCTTTCTTT. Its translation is CASSRSLQGATEAFF.

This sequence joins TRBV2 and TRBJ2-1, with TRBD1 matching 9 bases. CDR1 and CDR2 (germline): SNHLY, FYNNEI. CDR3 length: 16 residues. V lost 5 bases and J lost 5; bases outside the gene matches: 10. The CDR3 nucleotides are TGTGCCAGCAGTCGTACAGGACAGGGGAAGGACAATGAGCAGTTCTTC. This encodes CASSRTGQGKDNEQFF.

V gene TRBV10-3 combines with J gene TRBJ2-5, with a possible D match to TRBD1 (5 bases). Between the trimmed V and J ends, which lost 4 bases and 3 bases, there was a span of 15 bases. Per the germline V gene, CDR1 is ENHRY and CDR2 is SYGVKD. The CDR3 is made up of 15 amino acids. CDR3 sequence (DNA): TGTGCCATCAGTGGCGGTACAGGCCAAGAAGAGACCCAGTACTTC. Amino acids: CAISGGTGQEETQYF.

CDR3 sequence: CASSERDRGRKLFF. The DNA for the CDR3 is TGTGCCAGCAGTGAACGGGACAGGGGCCGGAAACTGTTTTTT. The gene calls are TRBV2 and TRBJ1-4; 10 bases agree with TRBD1. The CDR3 is 14 residues long. V was clipped by 2 bases and J by 11 bases; unmatched bases: 5. Per the germline V gene, CDR1 is SNHLY and CDR2 is FYNNEI. Full variable domain (missing parts from reference TRBV2 and TRBJ1-4): EPEVTQTPSHQVTQMGQEVILRCVPISNHLYFYWYRQILGQKVEFLVSFYNNEISEKSEIFDDQFSVERPDGSNFTLKIRSTKLEDSAMYFCASSERDRGRKLFFGSGTQLSVL.

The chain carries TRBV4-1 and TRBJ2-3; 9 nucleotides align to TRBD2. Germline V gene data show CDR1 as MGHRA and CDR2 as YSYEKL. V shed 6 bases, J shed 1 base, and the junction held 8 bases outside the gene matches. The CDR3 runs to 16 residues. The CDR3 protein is CASRDAGGFGTDTQYF. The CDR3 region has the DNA TGCGCCAGCAGGGACGCGGGGGGGTTCGGCACAGATACGCAGTATTTT.

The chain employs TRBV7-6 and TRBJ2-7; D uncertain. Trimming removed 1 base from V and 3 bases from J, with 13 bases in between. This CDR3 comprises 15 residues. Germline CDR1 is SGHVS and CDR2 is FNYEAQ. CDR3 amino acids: CASSLGIQPGYEQYF. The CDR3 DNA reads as TGTGCCAGCAGCTTAGGAATCCAACCGGGCTACGAGCAGTACTTC.

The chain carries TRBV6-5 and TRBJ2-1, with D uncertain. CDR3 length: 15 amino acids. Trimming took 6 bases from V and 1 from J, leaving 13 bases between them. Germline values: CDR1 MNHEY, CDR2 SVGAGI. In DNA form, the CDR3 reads TGTGCCAGCAGAATAATAGCAAAGTCCTACAATGAGCAGTTCTTC. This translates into CASRIIAKSYNEQFF.

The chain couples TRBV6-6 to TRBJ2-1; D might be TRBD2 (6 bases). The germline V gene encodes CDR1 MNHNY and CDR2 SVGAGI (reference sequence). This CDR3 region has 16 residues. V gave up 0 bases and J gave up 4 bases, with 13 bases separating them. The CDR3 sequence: CASSYSTGVSYNEQFF. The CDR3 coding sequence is TGTGCCAGCAGTTACTCTACGGGAGTCTCTTACAATGAGCAGTTCTTC.

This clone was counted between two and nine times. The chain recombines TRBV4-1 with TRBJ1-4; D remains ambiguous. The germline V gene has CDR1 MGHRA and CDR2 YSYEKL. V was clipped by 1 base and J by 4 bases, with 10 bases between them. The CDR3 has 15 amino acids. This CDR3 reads CASSQAGSGNEKLFF. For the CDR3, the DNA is TGCGCCAGCAGCCAAGCGGGTTCCGGTAATGAAAAACTGTTTTTT.

The CDR3 loop is CASSRLADSYNEQFF. CDR3 DNA: TGTGCCAGCAGCCGACTAGCGGACTCCTACAATGAGCAGTTCTTC. The gene calls are TRBV5-6 and TRBJ2-1, with 9 positions matching TRBD2. V was pared by 4 bases and J by 0 bases, with 2 bases of the junction left unmatched. The CDR3 length is 15 residues. CDR1 SGHDT and CDR2 YYEEEE come from the germline V gene.

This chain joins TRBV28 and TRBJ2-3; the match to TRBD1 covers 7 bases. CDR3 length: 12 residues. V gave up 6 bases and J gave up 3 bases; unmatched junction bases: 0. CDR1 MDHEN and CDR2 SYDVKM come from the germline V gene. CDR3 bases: TGTGCCAGCAGCAGGGGGACAGATACGCAGTATTTT. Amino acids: CASSRGTDTQYF.

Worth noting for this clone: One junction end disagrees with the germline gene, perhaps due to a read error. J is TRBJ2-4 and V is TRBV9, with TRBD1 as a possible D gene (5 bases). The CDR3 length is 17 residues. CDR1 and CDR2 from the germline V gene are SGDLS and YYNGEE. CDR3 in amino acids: CASSVDPTSQGGNSQYF. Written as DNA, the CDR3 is TGTGCCAGCAGCGTAGACCCCACCTCCCAGGGTGGAAACAGTCAGTACTTC.

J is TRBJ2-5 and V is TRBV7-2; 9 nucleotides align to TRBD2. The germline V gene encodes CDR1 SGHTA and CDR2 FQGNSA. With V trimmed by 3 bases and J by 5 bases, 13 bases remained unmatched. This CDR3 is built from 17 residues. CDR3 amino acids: CASSLGGGGITGETQYF. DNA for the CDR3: TGTGCCAGCAGCTTGGGCGGGGGGGGAATTACCGGGGAGACCCAGTACTTC.

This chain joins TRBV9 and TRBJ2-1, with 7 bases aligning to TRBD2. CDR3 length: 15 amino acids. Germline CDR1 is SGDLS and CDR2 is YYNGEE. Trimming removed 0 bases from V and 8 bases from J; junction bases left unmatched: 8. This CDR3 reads CASSVVGGGYDEQFF. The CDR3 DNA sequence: TGTGCCAGCAGCGTAGTTGGGGGGGGGTACGATGAGCAGTTCTTC.

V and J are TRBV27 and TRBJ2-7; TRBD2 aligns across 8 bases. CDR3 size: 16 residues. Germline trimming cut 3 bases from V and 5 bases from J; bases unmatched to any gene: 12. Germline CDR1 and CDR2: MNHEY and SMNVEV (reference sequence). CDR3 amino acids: CASSFLVAAGVDEQYF. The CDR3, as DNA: TGTGCCAGCAGTTTCTTGGTGGCAGCGGGGGTTGACGAGCAGTACTTC.

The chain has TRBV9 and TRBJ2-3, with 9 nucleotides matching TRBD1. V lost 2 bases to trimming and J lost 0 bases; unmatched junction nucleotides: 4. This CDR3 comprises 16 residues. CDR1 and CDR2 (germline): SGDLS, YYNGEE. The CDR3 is CASSVRDRASTDTQYF. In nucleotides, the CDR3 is TGTGCCAGCAGCGTGAGGGACAGGGCGAGCACAGATACGCAGTATTTT.

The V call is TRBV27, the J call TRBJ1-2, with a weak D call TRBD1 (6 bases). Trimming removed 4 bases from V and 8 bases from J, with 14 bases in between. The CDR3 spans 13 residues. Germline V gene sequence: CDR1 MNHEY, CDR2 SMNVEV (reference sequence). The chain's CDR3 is CASSSQGRKGYTF. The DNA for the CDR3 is TGTGCCAGCAGTTCACAGGGACGTAAGGGCTACACCTTC.

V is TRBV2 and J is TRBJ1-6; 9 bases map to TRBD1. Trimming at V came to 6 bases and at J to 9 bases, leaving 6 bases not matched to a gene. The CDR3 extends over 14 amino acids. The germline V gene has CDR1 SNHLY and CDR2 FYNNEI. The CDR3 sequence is CASSRTGVGSPLHF. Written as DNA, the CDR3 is TGTGCCAGCAGCCGGACAGGGGTTGGTTCACCCCTCCACTTT.

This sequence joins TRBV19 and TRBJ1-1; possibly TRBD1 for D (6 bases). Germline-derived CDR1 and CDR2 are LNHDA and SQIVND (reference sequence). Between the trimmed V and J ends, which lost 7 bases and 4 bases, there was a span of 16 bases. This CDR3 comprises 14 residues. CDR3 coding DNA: TGTGCCAGTAAGTTCGGCAGGGGCCTCACTGAAGCTTTCTTT. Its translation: CASKFGRGLTEAFF.

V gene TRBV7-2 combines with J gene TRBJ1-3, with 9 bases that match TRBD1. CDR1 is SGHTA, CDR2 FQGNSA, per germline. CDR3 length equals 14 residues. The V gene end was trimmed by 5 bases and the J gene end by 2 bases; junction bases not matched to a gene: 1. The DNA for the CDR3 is TGTGCCAGCAGCCGGACAGGGGCTGGAAACACCATATATTTT. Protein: CASSRTGAGNTIYF.

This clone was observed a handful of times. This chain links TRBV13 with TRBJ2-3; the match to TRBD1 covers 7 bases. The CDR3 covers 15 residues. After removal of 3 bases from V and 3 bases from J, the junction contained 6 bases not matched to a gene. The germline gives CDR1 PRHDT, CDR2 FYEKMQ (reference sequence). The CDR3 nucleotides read TGTGCCAGCAGCTTCCCCGAACAGGGGACAGATACGCAGTATTTT. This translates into CASSFPEQGTDTQYF.

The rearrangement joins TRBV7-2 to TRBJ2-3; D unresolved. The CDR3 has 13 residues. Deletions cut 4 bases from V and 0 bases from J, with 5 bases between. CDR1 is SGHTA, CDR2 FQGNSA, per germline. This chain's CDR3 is CASSSSSTDTQYF. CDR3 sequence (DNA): TGTGCCAGCAGCTCCTCTAGCACAGATACGCAGTATTTT.